This T cell receptor beta chain came from a study of post-analysis software for immune sequencing data. Study-wide context: The disease courses covered relapsing-remitting, secondary progressive and progressive-relapsing multiple sclerosis.

General study findings and limits: Those samples that were prepared in the same batch co-clustered strongly by F measure. A significant reduction in normalized Chao1 diversity was observed in multiple sclerosis patients versus controls.

In this sample, this clonotype turned up many times. Its antigen is still unknown. TCR beta cDNA libraries had unique molecular identifiers. In TCRdb, the PCR reads were re-called with MiXCR into one record per CDR3 protein. The sample consists of about 200,000 distinct CDR3 sequences, 25% to 35% of them appearing once. The sequence derives from a girl aged 2-17 years with multiple sclerosis. Sequencing was carried out using blood.

The CDR3 sequence is CASSAAGGTYEQYF. The CDR3 nucleotides are TGCGCCAGCAGCGCGGCGGGGGGGACCTACGAGCAGTACTTC. The chain carries TRBV5-1 and TRBJ2-7; TRBD2 matches at 9 bases. Germline-derived CDR1 and CDR2 are SGHRS and YFSETQ. After removal of 4 bases from V and 2 bases from J, the junction contained 4 bases not matched to a gene. The CDR3 has 14 amino acids.